This T cell receptor beta chain emerged from a study of shared clonotypes between healthy human individuals. The study's findings and limits: The sharing of 5% to 6.5% of naive CD4 clonotypes was seen across several donors. Blood was the only sampled material, and tissue repertoires likely differ.

The table came from immunoSEQ multiplex PCR; TCRdb's copy has only in-frame clones and leaves some out. Of about 1 million clones in the sample, 70% to 80% were seen once. About this clone: The antigen remains unidentified.

Those who donated, Caucasian adults without exception, all lived in Nashville, Tennessee. The investigators split CD4+ cells into a CD45RA+ naive subset and a CD45RA-negative memory subset. With 0 bases removed from V and 8 bases from J, the gap between germline ends came to 14 bases. Germline loops: CDR1 SGHTA, CDR2 FQGNSA. The CDR3 is 15 residues long. Sequenced input: memory CD4+ T cells sorted from blood. Subset defined: CD45RA-negative fraction. The source is a man younger than 35 in good health. This chain uses TRBV7-2 with TRBJ2-1, with unresolved D. The CDR3 DNA reads as TGTGCCAGCAGCTTAGCCCTTGGTAGCTTCTATGAGCAGTTCTTC. This translates into CASSLALGSFYEQFF.